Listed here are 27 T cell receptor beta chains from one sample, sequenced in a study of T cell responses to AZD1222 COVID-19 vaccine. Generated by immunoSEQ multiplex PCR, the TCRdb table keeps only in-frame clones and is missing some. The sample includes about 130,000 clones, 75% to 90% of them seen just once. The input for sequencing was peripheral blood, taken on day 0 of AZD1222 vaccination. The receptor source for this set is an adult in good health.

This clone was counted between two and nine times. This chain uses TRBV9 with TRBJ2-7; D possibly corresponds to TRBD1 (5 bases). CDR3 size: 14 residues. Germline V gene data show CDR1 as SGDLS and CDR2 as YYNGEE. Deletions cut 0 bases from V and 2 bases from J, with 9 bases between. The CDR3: CASSVGQGTYEQYF. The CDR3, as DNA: TGTGCCAGCAGCGTAGGGCAGGGCACCTACGAGCAGTACTTC.

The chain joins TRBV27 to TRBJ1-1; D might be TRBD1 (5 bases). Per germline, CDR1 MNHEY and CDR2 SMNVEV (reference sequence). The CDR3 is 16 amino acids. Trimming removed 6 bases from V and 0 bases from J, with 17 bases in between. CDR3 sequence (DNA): TGTGCCAGCAGATACCGACCGGGACGGATGAACACTGAAGCTTTCTTT. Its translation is CASRYRPGRMNTEAFF.

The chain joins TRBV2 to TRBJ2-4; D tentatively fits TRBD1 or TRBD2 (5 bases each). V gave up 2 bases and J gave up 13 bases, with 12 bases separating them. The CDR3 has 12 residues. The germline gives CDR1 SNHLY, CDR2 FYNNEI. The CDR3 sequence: CASSERDGWQYF. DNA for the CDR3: TGTGCCAGCAGTGAAAGGGACGGCTGGCAGTACTTC.

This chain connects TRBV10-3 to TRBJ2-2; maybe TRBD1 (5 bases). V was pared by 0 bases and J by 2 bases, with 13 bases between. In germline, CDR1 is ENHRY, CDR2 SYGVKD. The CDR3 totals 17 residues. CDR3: CAISESAGNSNTGELFF. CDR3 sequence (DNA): TGTGCCATCAGTGAGTCCGCAGGGAACTCAAACACCGGGGAGCTGTTTTTT.

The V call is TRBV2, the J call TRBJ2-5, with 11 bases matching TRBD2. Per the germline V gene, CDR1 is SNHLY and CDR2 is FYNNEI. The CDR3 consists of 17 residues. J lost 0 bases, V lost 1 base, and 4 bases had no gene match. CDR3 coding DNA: TGTGCCAGCAGTGAAGAGGCTAGCGGGGGGTACCAAGAGACCCAGTACTTC. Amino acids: CASSEEASGGYQETQYF.

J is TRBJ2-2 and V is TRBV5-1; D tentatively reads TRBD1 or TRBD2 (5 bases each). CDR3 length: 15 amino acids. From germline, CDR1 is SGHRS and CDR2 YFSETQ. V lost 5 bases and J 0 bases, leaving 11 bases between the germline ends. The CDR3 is CASRRDVANTGELFF. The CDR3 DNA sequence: TGCGCCAGCAGGAGGGACGTGGCGAACACCGGGGAGCTGTTTTTT.

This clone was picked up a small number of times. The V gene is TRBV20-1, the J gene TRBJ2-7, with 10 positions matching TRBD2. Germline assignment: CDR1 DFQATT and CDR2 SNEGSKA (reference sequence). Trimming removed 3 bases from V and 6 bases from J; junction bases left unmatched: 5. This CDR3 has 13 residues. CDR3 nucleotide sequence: TGCAGTGCTAGTAAGCGGGAGGGCCCCGAGCAGTACTTC. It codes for CSASKREGPEQYF.

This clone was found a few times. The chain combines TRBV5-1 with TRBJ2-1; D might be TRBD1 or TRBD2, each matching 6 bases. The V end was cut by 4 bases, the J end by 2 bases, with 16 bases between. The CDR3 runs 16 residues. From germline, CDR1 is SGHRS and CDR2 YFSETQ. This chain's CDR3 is CASSKEGGITYNEQFF. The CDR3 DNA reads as TGCGCCAGCAGCAAGGAGGGGGGTATCACCTACAATGAGCAGTTCTTC.

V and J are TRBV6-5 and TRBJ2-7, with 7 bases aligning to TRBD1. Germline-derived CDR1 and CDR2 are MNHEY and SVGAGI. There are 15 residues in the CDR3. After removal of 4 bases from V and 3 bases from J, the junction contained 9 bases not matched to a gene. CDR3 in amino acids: CASSSRTGIIYEQYF. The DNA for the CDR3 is TGTGCCAGCAGTTCCCGGACAGGCATAATCTACGAGCAGTACTTC.

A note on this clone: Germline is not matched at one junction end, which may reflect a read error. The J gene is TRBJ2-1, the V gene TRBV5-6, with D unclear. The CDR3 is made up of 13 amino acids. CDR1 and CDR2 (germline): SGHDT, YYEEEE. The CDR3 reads CASSLAFQPGLVF. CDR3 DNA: TGTGCCAGCAGCTTGGCTTTTCAACCGGGTCTGGTCTTC.

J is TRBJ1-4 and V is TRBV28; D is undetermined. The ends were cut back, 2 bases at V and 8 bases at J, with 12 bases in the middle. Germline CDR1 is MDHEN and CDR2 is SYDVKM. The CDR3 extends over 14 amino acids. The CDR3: CASSLGPEGEKLFF. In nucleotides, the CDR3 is TGTGCCAGCAGTTTAGGCCCCGAGGGCGAAAAACTGTTTTTT.

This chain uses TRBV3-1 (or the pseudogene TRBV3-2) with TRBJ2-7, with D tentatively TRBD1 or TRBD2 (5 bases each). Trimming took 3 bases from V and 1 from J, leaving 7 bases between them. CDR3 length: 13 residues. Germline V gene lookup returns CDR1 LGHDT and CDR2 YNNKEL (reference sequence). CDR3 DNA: TGTGCCAGCAGCCACAGGGAGTCCTACGAGCAGTACTTC. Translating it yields CASSHRESYEQYF.

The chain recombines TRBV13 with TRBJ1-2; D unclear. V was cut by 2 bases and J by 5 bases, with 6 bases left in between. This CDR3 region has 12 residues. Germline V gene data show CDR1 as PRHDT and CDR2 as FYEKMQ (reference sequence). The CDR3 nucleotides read TGTGCCAGCAGCTTAATGCAGTATGGCTACACCTTC. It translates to CASSLMQYGYTF.

The CDR3 nucleotides read TGTGCCAGCACCCTTTCCGGGGAGGGCAAACTGTTTTTT. This translates into CASTLSGEGKLFF. The J gene is TRBJ1-4, the V gene TRBV11-2; no firm D call. The V and J ends lost 7 bases and 11 bases respectively, with 17 bases between them. CDR3 size: 13 residues. Germline CDR1 and CDR2: SGHAT and FQNNGV.

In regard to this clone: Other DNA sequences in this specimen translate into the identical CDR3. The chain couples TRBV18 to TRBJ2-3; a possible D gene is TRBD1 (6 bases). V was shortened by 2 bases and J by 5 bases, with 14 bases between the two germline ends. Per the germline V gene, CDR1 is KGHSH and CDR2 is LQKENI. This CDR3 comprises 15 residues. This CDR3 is CASSPSGRGEDTQYF. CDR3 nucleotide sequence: TGTGCCAGCTCACCATCGGGCAGGGGCGAAGATACGCAGTATTTT.

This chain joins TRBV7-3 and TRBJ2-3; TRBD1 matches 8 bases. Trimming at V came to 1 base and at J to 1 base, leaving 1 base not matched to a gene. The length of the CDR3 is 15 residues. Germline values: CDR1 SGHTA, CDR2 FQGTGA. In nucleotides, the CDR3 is TGTGCCAGCAGCTTAATGGGACAGGGCACAGATACGCAGTATTTT. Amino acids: CASSLMGQGTDTQYF.

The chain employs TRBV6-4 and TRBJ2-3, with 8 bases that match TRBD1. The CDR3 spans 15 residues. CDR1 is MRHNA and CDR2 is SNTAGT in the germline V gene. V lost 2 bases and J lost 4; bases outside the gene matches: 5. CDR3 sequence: CASSDGQGGPDTQYF. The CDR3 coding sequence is TGTGCCAGCAGTGACGGACAGGGAGGCCCAGATACGCAGTATTTT.

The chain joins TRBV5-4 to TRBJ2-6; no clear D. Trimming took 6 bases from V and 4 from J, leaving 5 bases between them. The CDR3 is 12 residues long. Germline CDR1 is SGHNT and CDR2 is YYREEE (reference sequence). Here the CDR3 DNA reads TGTGCCAGCAACTCCGGGGCCAACGTCCTGACTTTC. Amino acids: CASNSGANVLTF.

The CDR3 sequence is CASSRVTPAQGYGYTF. DNA of the CDR3: TGTGCCAGCAGCCGGGTGACGCCCGCGCAAGGCTATGGCTACACCTTC. This chain connects TRBV5-6 to TRBJ1-2; D not resolved. CDR1 and CDR2 (germline): SGHDT, YYEEEE. The germline V and J ends were trimmed by 4 bases and 4 bases, with 20 bases remaining between them. The CDR3 is made up of 16 amino acids.

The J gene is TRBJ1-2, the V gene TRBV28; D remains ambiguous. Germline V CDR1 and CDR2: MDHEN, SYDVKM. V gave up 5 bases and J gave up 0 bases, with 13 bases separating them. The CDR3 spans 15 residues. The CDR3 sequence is CASSLPDGTNYGYTF. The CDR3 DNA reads TGTGCCAGCAGTCTACCGGACGGGACTAACTATGGCTACACCTTC.

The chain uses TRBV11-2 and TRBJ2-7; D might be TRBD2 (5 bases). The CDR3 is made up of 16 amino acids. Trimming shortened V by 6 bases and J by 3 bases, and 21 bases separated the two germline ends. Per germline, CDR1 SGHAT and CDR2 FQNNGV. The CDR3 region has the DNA TGTGCCAGCAGATCTATTCGGGGTCGGGGTCTCTACGAGCAGTACTTC. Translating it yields CASRSIRGRGLYEQYF.

In nucleotides, the CDR3 is TGTGCCAGCAGTGGACAGGGTCCTTATGGCTACACCTTC. This codes for CASSGQGPYGYTF. J is TRBJ1-2 and V is TRBV2; 7 bases are shared with TRBD1. The CDR3 contains 13 residues. After removal of 4 bases from V and 5 bases from J, the junction contained 4 bases not matched to a gene. Per germline, CDR1 SNHLY and CDR2 FYNNEI. Filled out from reference TRBV2 and TRBJ1-2, the complete variable domain reads EPEVTQTPSHQVTQMGQEVILRCVPISNHLYFYWYRQILGQKVEFLVSFYNNEISEKSEIFDDQFSVERPDGSNFTLKIRSTKLEDSAMYFCASSGQGPYGYTFGSGTRLTVV.

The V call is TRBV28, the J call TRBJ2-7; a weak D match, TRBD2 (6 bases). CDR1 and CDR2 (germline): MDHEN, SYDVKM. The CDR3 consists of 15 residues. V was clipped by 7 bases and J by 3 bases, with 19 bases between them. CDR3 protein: CASTNPAGTDYEQYF. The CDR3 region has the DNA TGTGCCAGCACCAACCCTGCGGGGACTGACTACGAGCAGTACTTC.

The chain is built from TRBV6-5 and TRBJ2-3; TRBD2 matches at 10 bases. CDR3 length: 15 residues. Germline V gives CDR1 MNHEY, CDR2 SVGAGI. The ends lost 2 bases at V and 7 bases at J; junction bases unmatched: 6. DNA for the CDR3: TGTGCCAGCAGTTACACGGGACTAGCGTATTATACGCAGTATTTT. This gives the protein CASSYTGLAYYTQYF.

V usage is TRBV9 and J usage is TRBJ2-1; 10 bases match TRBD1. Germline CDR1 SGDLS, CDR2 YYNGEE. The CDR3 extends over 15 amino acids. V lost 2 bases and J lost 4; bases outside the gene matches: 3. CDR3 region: CASSVGTGAYNEQFF. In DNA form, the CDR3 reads TGTGCCAGCAGCGTGGGGACAGGGGCATACAATGAGCAGTTCTTC.

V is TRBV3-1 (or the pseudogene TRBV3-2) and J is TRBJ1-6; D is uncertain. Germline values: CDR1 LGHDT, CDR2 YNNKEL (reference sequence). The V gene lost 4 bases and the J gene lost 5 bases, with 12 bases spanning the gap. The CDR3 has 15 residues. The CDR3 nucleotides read TGTGCCAGCAGCCCCTTGAGCGGGGATAATTCACCCCTCCACTTT. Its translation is CASSPLSGDNSPLHF.

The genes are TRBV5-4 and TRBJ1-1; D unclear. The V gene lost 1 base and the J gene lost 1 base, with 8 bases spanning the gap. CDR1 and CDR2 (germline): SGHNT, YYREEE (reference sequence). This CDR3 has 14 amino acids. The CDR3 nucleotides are TGTGCCAGCAGCTTGAGTTGGGAGAACACTGAAGCTTTCTTT. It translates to CASSLSWENTEAFF.